Following are 19 T cell receptor beta chains from one sample sequenced in a study of Ad26.COV2.S vaccination and SARS-CoV-2 variants. Clones were sequenced by immunoSEQ multiplex PCR, and TCRdb holds only the in-frame ones, with some missing. The sample has roughly 350,000 clones, approximately 86% seen once. Described treatment: some 20 received Ad26.COV2.S at low or high dose, single or two shots; 5 received placebo; per-sample allocation not given. Sampling took place 63 days after the first vaccine or placebo injection. This sample comprised peripheral blood, obtained in a trial of Ad26.COV2.S vaccine versus placebo. These receptors all come from a person aged 18-60 years who received the Ad26.COV2.S COVID-19 vaccine or a placebo.

CDR3 nucleotide sequence: TGCGCCAGCAGCCACAAACGCCGGGACAGGGACTACACCTTC. Translating it yields CASSHKRRDRDYTF. The J gene is TRBJ1-2, the V gene TRBV4-3; 9 positions match TRBD1. The trim removed 3 bases at V and 10 bases at J, leaving 9 bases unmatched. The CDR3 is made up of 14 amino acids. The germline gives CDR1 LGHNA, CDR2 YSLEER.

The chain employs TRBV5-1 and TRBJ2-7; TRBD2 matches at 8 bases. Trimming at V came to 1 base and at J to 5 bases, leaving 5 bases not matched to a gene. The germline CDR1 and CDR2 sequences are SGHRS and YFSETQ. This CDR3 has 14 residues. CDR3 in DNA: TGCGCCAGCAGCTTGTCGCGGGAGGAGGACGAGCAGTACTTC. Its translation: CASSLSREEDEQYF.

The genes are TRBV7-9 and TRBJ2-5; 7 bases align to TRBD1. The CDR3 runs 14 residues. V gave up 5 bases and J gave up 2 bases; unmatched junction bases: 5. Germline V gives CDR1 SEHNR, CDR2 FQNEAQ (reference sequence). The CDR3 spells CASSHQGEQETQYF. In DNA form, the CDR3 reads TGTGCCAGCAGCCACCAGGGGGAACAAGAGACCCAGTACTTC.

Here the CDR3 reads CASSLARQPYSNQPQHF. The CDR3 nucleotides read TGTGCCAGCAGCTTAGCGCGTCAGCCATATAGCAATCAGCCCCAGCATTTT. The chain recombines TRBV7-2 with TRBJ1-5; D unclear. In germline, CDR1 is SGHTA, CDR2 FQGNSA. The CDR3 has 17 amino acids. Trimming took off 0 bases at V and 0 bases at J, with 12 bases between the two ends. The whole variable domain, filled in from reference TRBV7-2 and TRBJ1-5, reads GAGVSQSPSNKVTEKGKDVELRCDPISGHTALYWYRQSLGQGLEFLIYFQGNSAPDKSGLPSDRFSAERTGGSVSTLTIQRTQQEDSAVYLCASSLARQPYSNQPQHFGDGTRLSIL.

With regard to this clone: Other DNA sequences in this specimen translate into the identical CDR3. The chain joins TRBV6-5 to TRBJ2-7; no definite D call. The CDR3 has 13 residues. Germline V CDR1 and CDR2: MNHEY, SVGAGI. Trimming pared 7 bases from V and 2 bases from J, leaving 12 bases between. CDR3 bases: TGTGCCAGCAATCCAACCACCGCCTACGAGCAGTACTTC. This encodes CASNPTTAYEQYF.

The J gene is TRBJ1-2, the V gene TRBV28, with a weak D call TRBD1 (6 bases). The CDR3 consists of 14 residues. The germline V gene encodes CDR1 MDHEN and CDR2 SYDVKM. V gave up 1 base and J gave up 4 bases, with 10 bases separating them. The CDR3 DNA reads as TGTGCCAGCAGTTTATCGGGGGGCGCCTATGGCTACACCTTC. Translation gives CASSLSGGAYGYTF.

V gene TRBV7-2 combines with J gene TRBJ2-3; TRBD2 matches at 7 bases. CDR3 length: 14 amino acids. The V segment lost 3 bases and the J segment 2 bases; nucleotides outside the gene matches: 2. CDR1 SGHTA and CDR2 FQGNSA come from the germline V gene. CDR3 DNA sequence: TGTGCCAGCAGCTTCCTAGCGGCCACAGATACGCAGTATTTT. Protein product: CASSFLAATDTQYF.

The chain links TRBV7-2 to TRBJ1-1, with D unresolved. V dropped 2 bases and J dropped 3 bases, with 7 bases sitting between them. Germline CDR1 and CDR2: SGHTA and FQGNSA. The CDR3 loop spans 13 amino acids. This CDR3 reads CASSLLLDTEAFF. In DNA form, the CDR3 reads TGTGCCAGCAGCTTACTTTTGGACACTGAAGCTTTCTTT.

This chain links TRBV28 with TRBJ1-2, with a tentative D call TRBD1 (5 bases). V gave up 4 bases and J gave up 7 bases, with 19 bases separating them. CDR1 is MDHEN and CDR2 is SYDVKM in the germline V gene. The CDR3 is 15 residues long. The CDR3 bases are TGTGCCAGCAGTTCCTATGGGGGAGCGCAATCTGGCTACACCTTC. Protein sequence: CASSSYGGAQSGYTF.

The V call is TRBV3-1 (or the pseudogene TRBV3-2), the J call TRBJ2-7; D is perhaps TRBD1 (6 bases). This CDR3 has 14 amino acids. V gave up 4 bases and J gave up 2 bases, with 12 bases separating them. Germline CDR1 and CDR2: LGHDT and YNNKEL (reference sequence). The CDR3: CASSPQGFTYEQYF. CDR3 sequence (DNA): TGTGCCAGCAGCCCACAGGGATTTACCTACGAGCAGTACTTC.

The V gene is TRBV6-5, the J gene TRBJ1-5; D gene ambiguous. V was shortened by 5 bases and J by 6 bases, with 14 bases between the two germline ends. This CDR3 is built from 14 residues. CDR1 is MNHEY and CDR2 is SVGAGI in the germline V gene. Here the CDR3 reads CASSPNEMGQPQHF. The CDR3 DNA follows: TGTGCCAGCAGTCCAAACGAGATGGGTCAGCCCCAGCATTTT.

The rearrangement joins TRBV7-2 to TRBJ1-4, with D uncertain. Trimming pared 5 bases from V and 10 bases from J, leaving 14 bases between. CDR1 is SGHTA and CDR2 is FQGNSA in the germline V gene. CDR3 length: 13 residues. The DNA of the CDR3 is TGTGCCAGCAGCCCACCCCGGTGGGGAAAACTGTTTTTT. Translated, it gives CASSPPRWGKLFF. Drawing the rest from reference TRBV7-2 and TRBJ1-4, the complete variable domain is GAGVSQSPSNKVTEKGKDVELRCDPISGHTALYWYRQSLGQGLEFLIYFQGNSAPDKSGLPSDRFSAERTGGSVSTLTIQRTQQEDSAVYLCASSPPRWGKLFFGSGTQLSVL.

CDR3 protein: CASSGTSGYEQYF. DNA of the CDR3: TGCGCCAGCAGCGGCACTAGCGGGTACGAGCAGTACTTC. This chain uses TRBV4-1 with TRBJ2-7; 9 nucleotides agree with TRBD2. This CDR3 is 13 amino acids long. J was trimmed by 4 bases and V by 5 bases; bases with no gene match: 3. Per germline, CDR1 MGHRA and CDR2 YSYEKL.

This chain uses TRBV7-9 with TRBJ1-1; D is unresolved. The V and J ends lost 1 base and 4 bases respectively, with 13 bases between them. The CDR3 is 15 residues long. Germline-derived CDR1 and CDR2 are SEHNR and FQNEAQ (reference sequence). CDR3 in amino acids: CASSLDGTRGTEAFF. The CDR3 nucleotides read TGTGCCAGCAGCTTAGATGGTACCCGGGGCACTGAAGCTTTCTTT. The whole variable domain, remainder taken from reference TRBV7-9 and TRBJ1-1, is DTGVSQNPRHKITKRGQNVTFRCDPISEHNRLYWYRQTLGQGPEFLTYFQNEAQLEKSRLLSDRFSAERPKGSFSTLEIQRTEQGDSAMYLCASSLDGTRGTEAFFGQGTRLTVV.

The V gene is TRBV2, the J gene TRBJ1-6; 7 bases line up with TRBD1. The CDR3 runs to 13 residues. Germline trimming cut 7 bases from V and 9 bases from J; bases unmatched to any gene: 6. CDR1 SNHLY and CDR2 FYNNEI come from the germline V gene. CDR3 nucleotides: TGTGCCAGCAATCAGGCAGGGGGTTCACCCCTCCACTTT. It is translated as CASNQAGGSPLHF.

The chain joins TRBV4-1 to TRBJ1-2; D remains unclear. Germline V lookup: CDR1 MGHRA, CDR2 YSYEKL. The CDR3 contains 15 residues. V shed 0 bases and J shed 3 bases, with 11 bases lying between them. CDR3 sequence: CASSQEAGIDYGYTF. For the CDR3, the DNA is TGCGCCAGCAGCCAAGAAGCGGGGATTGACTATGGCTACACCTTC.

The chain recombines TRBV5-1 with TRBJ1-2; TRBD1 matches 10 bases. The germline CDR1 and CDR2 sequences are SGHRS and YFSETQ. The V gene end was trimmed by 0 bases and the J gene end by 5 bases; junction bases not matched to a gene: 4. The CDR3 has 15 amino acids. CDR3 sequence (DNA): TGCGCCAGCAGCTTGGAGGGACAGGGGAGATATGGCTACACCTTC. Its translation is CASSLEGQGRYGYTF.

The chain is built from TRBV19 and TRBJ2-2; D perhaps matches TRBD1 (5 bases). V gave up 6 bases and J gave up 3 bases, with 11 bases separating them. Germline V gene sequence: CDR1 LNHDA, CDR2 SQIVND (reference sequence). This CDR3 is 14 amino acids long. The CDR3 region is CASRLDSYTGELFF. Written as DNA, the CDR3 is TGTGCCAGTAGATTAGACAGTTACACCGGGGAGCTGTTTTTT.

The gene calls are TRBV21-1 and TRBJ2-7; whether TRBD2, the table's D call, matches the DNA was not checked. TRBV21-1 is deemed a pseudogene. The CDR3 loop spans 17 amino acids. CDR3 region: CASRNGIPGRSPYEQYF. CDR3 coding DNA: TGTGCCAGCAGAAATGGCATCCCGGGAAGAAGCCCCTACGAGCAGTACTTC.